The 28 T cell receptor beta chains below were found in one sample sequenced in a study of blood T cell repertoires in COVID-19. Method: immunoSEQ multiplex PCR; TCRdb's copy keeps in-frame clones and lacks some. This table has some 110,000 clones, around 85% appearing once. Sequencing input: peripheral blood. These receptors were taken from an elderly woman with COVID-19, enrolled during active disease.

CDR3 in DNA: TGTGCCAGCAGCTTAGGGCAGGGCTGGAGCGAGCAGTACTTC. Translating gives CASSLGQGWSEQYF. The gene calls are TRBV7-9 and TRBJ2-7; D perhaps matches TRBD1 (5 bases). Germline V gene sequence: CDR1 SEHNR, CDR2 FQNEAQ (reference sequence). The CDR3 has 14 amino acids. V lost 1 base and J 6 bases, leaving 13 bases between the germline ends.

Worth noting for this clone: The sample holds other DNA sequences that translate to the same CDR3. The DNA of the CDR3 is TGTGCCAGCAGCCAATCCGGACAGGGGGGCCATGGCTACACCTTC. Translation: CASSQSGQGGHGYTF. J is TRBJ1-2 and V is TRBV3-1 (or the pseudogene TRBV3-2), with 10 bases lining up with TRBD1. Germline values: CDR1 LGHDT, CDR2 YNNKEL (reference sequence). The J segment lost 6 bases and the V segment lost 2 bases, leaving 6 bases of the junction unmatched. The CDR3 totals 15 residues.

This clone has a single count. This chain connects TRBV6-2 or TRBV6-3 to TRBJ2-7, with 7 bases fitting TRBD2. Per the germline V gene, CDR1 is MNHEY and CDR2 is SVGEGT. This CDR3 is 16 amino acids long. The J segment lost 1 base and the V segment lost 3 bases, leaving 9 bases of the junction unmatched. The CDR3 sequence is CASSYIGLAVSYEQYF. The CDR3 DNA is TGTGCCAGCAGTTATATCGGGCTAGCGGTTTCCTACGAGCAGTACTTC.

The V gene is TRBV18, the J gene TRBJ2-2, with 8 nucleotides matching TRBD1. Trimming took 6 bases from V and 1 from J; bases not matched to a gene: 4. Germline assignment: CDR1 KGHSH and CDR2 LQKENI. The CDR3 runs 15 residues. CDR3 region: CASSTGGMNTGELFF. The CDR3 DNA reads as TGTGCCAGCTCCACAGGGGGAATGAACACCGGGGAGCTGTTTTTT.

The genes are TRBV3-1 (or the pseudogene TRBV3-2) and TRBJ1-1; no clear D gene. Trimming pared 2 bases from V and 5 bases from J, leaving 3 bases between. CDR3 length: 11 residues. Germline CDR1 and CDR2: LGHDT and YNNKEL (reference sequence). CDR3 in DNA: TGTGCCAGCAGCCAACGGACTGAAGCTTTCTTT. Amino acid sequence: CASSQRTEAFF.

The rearrangement links TRBV19 to TRBJ2-3; D gene uncertain. The CDR3 length is 12 residues. The V end was cut by 10 bases, the J end by 2 bases, with 10 bases between. Germline CDR1 LNHDA, CDR2 SQIVND (reference sequence). Written as DNA, the CDR3 is TGTGCCACCTCCTTAAACACAGATACGCAGTATTTT. It translates to CATSLNTDTQYF.

The CDR3: CASTLAGDTGSYEQYF. CDR3 DNA: TGCGCCAGCACCCTAGCGGGAGACACGGGCTCCTACGAGCAGTACTTC. The chain recombines TRBV5-1 with TRBJ2-7; 10 bases map to TRBD2. J gave up 0 bases and V 6 bases, and 9 bases lay outside the gene matches. CDR3 length: 16 residues. Germline V gene lookup returns CDR1 SGHRS and CDR2 YFSETQ.

The chain employs TRBV24-1 and TRBJ2-3, with D possibly TRBD1 on 6 matching bases. Trimming removed 1 base at V and 0 bases at J, with 16 bases between. Germline V CDR1 and CDR2: KGHDR, SFDVKD. This CDR3 is 18 amino acids long. The CDR3 coding sequence is TGTGCCACCAGTGATTTCGCCAGACAGGATACTAGCACAGATACGCAGTATTTT. Translating it yields CATSDFARQDTSTDTQYF.

V and J are TRBV12-3 or TRBV12-4 and TRBJ1-4; D unclear. V was pared by 8 bases and J by 8 bases, with 12 bases between. This CDR3 region has 12 residues. The CDR3 sequence: CASGSTAEKLFF. CDR3 DNA sequence: TGTGCCAGCGGGAGTACAGCCGAAAAACTGTTTTTT.

The chain employs TRBV5-1 and TRBJ2-1; TRBD2 matches 10 bases. CDR3 length equals 16 residues. Germline trimming cut 4 bases from V and 5 bases from J; bases unmatched to any gene: 9. Germline V gene data show CDR1 as SGHRS and CDR2 as YFSETQ. CDR3 DNA sequence: TGCGCCAGCAGCCCCTTACTAGCGGGAATCGACAATGAGCAGTTCTTC. Amino acid sequence: CASSPLLAGIDNEQFF.

This chain joins TRBV9 and TRBJ1-2; the match to TRBD1 covers 9 bases. V shed 0 bases, J shed 2 bases, and the junction held 2 bases outside the gene matches. The CDR3 covers 15 residues. CDR1 SGDLS and CDR2 YYNGEE come from the germline V gene. CDR3 loop: CASSVDGTGNYGYTF. CDR3 nucleotide sequence: TGTGCCAGCAGCGTAGACGGGACAGGGAACTATGGCTACACCTTC.

The V and J genes are TRBV27 and TRBJ1-5; the D is unclear. The germline CDR1 and CDR2 sequences are MNHEY and SMNVEV (reference sequence). The CDR3 is 13 amino acids. The V and J ends lost 3 bases and 3 bases respectively, with 6 bases between them. Here the CDR3 DNA reads TGTGCCAGCAGTTTGGCCCCCAATCAGCCCCAGCATTTT. Translating it yields CASSLAPNQPQHF.

The chain joins TRBV7-2 to TRBJ2-2; the D gene is possibly TRBD2 (6 bases). The V gene lost 1 base and the J gene lost 5 bases, with 14 bases spanning the gap. CDR1 SGHTA and CDR2 FQGNSA come from the germline V gene. The CDR3 loop spans 16 amino acids. This CDR3 reads CASSLVGGPWTGELFF. The CDR3 coding sequence is TGTGCCAGCAGCTTAGTCGGAGGGCCTTGGACCGGGGAGCTGTTTTTT.

The chain employs TRBV20-1 and TRBJ1-2; tentatively, D is TRBD1 (6 bases). Germline lookup yields CDR1 DFQATT and CDR2 SNEGSKA (reference sequence). Trimming pared 3 bases from V and 2 bases from J, leaving 19 bases between. This CDR3 comprises 16 residues. CDR3 in amino acids: CSASTGKTLSNYGYTF. Written as DNA, the CDR3 is TGCAGTGCTAGTACAGGGAAGACTTTATCCAACTATGGCTACACCTTC.

The chain carries TRBV13 and TRBJ2-5; TRBD2 agrees at 7 bases. V lost 5 bases to trimming and J lost 1 base; unmatched junction nucleotides: 4. Germline values: CDR1 PRHDT, CDR2 FYEKMQ (reference sequence). The CDR3 length is 14 residues. The CDR3 region has the DNA TGTGCCAGCAGCACCCGGACTAGCCAAGAGACCCAGTACTTC. This codes for CASSTRTSQETQYF.

This clone was seen once. The gene calls are TRBV5-6 and TRBJ2-2; D perhaps matches TRBD2 (7 bases). V lost 4 bases and J lost 4, with 14 bases in between. Germline V gene data show CDR1 as SGHDT and CDR2 as YYEEEE. CDR3 size: 15 residues. This CDR3 reads CASSLTGRVTGELFF. Written as DNA, the CDR3 is TGTGCCAGCAGCCTTACAGGGAGGGTCACCGGGGAGCTGTTTTTT.

The chain recombines TRBV5-6 with TRBJ1-5; D is perhaps TRBD1 (5 bases). The CDR3 runs to 13 residues. V gave up 8 bases and J gave up 4 bases, with 13 bases separating them. Germline CDR1 SGHDT, CDR2 YYEEEE. CDR3 loop: CASSFGGNQPQHF. The CDR3 nucleotides are TGTGCCAGTTCCTTCGGGGGAAATCAGCCCCAGCATTTT.

The chain carries TRBV10-2 and TRBJ2-3; D is undetermined. V was cut by 8 bases and J by 4 bases, with 16 bases left in between. Germline-derived CDR1 and CDR2 are WSHSY and SAAADI. The CDR3 contains 14 residues. As DNA, the CDR3 is TGCGCCAGCCGCCTAGAAGGAACCTCAGATACGCAGTATTTT. Protein: CASRLEGTSDTQYF.

This clone is a singleton in its sample. This chain uses TRBV6-5 with TRBJ1-4; 9 nucleotides line up with TRBD1. Germline CDR1 and CDR2: MNHEY and SVGAGI. J was trimmed by 4 bases and V by 0 bases; bases with no gene match: 3. The CDR3 is 16 amino acids. The CDR3 bases are TGTGCCAGCAGTTACTCGACGGGACAGGGTAATGAAAAACTGTTTTTT. This sequence encodes CASSYSTGQGNEKLFF.

J is TRBJ2-5 and V is TRBV19; D is perhaps TRBD1 (6 bases). The CDR3 runs to 14 residues. Germline CDR1 and CDR2: LNHDA and SQIVND (reference sequence). Trimming removed 2 bases at V and 1 base at J, with 8 bases between. In DNA, the CDR3 is TGTGCCAGTAGTATACAGGGGCGCCAAGAGACCCAGTACTTC. This sequence encodes CASSIQGRQETQYF.

The genes are TRBV28 and TRBJ2-1, with 10 bases matching TRBD1. V dropped 3 bases and J dropped 8; count of bases not matched to a gene: 7. The germline V gene has CDR1 MDHEN and CDR2 SYDVKM. The CDR3 runs 15 residues. In nucleotides, the CDR3 is TGTGCCAGCAGTTTTGCGGGACAGGGGTTTTATGAGCAGTTCTTC. Its protein is CASSFAGQGFYEQFF.

In its sample, this clone was seen once. V gene TRBV7-2 combines with J gene TRBJ1-5; TRBD1 might be the D (5 bases). The length of the CDR3 is 14 residues. V lost 4 bases and J lost 4, with 11 bases in between. Germline lookup yields CDR1 SGHTA and CDR2 FQGNSA. The CDR3 loop reads CASSSTGPNQPQHF. CDR3 DNA sequence: TGTGCCAGCAGCTCAACAGGACCGAATCAGCCCCAGCATTTT.

This clone has just one count. Other DNA variants within this sample encode the same CDR3. The chain employs TRBV28 and TRBJ2-1; 11 bases line up with TRBD2. The junction had 6 bases not matched to a gene; V was cut back by 4 bases and J by 4 bases. The CDR3 sequence is 16 residues long. Germline CDR1 is MDHEN and CDR2 is SYDVKM. The CDR3 DNA reads TGTGCCAGCAGTTCCTCCGGGACTAGCGGTTACAATGAGCAGTTCTTC. Its protein product is CASSSSGTSGYNEQFF.

V usage is TRBV15 and J usage is TRBJ2-5, with 9 nucleotides matching TRBD1. The CDR3 length is 16 residues. V lost 0 bases and J lost 5; bases outside the gene matches: 7. Germline-derived CDR1 and CDR2 are LNHNV and YYDKDF (reference sequence). DNA for the CDR3: TGTGCCACCAGCAGAGATCCAGGGACAGGGAAGGAGACCCAGTACTTC. Encoded protein: CATSRDPGTGKETQYF.

In the case of this clone: This same CDR3 is encoded by further DNA sequences in the sample. The chain couples TRBV15 to TRBJ1-5; D gene unclear. Germline V CDR1 and CDR2: LNHNV, YYDKDF (reference sequence). CDR3 size: 12 residues. V lost 5 bases to trimming and J lost 5 bases, with 7 bases between them. The CDR3 nucleotides are TGTGCCACCAGCCGATCAGATCAGCCCCAGCATTTT. As protein: CATSRSDQPQHF.

The chain links TRBV24-1 to TRBJ2-2; D is ambiguous. Germline lookup yields CDR1 KGHDR and CDR2 SFDVKD. The CDR3 loop spans 14 amino acids. Trimming pared 6 bases from V and 6 bases from J, leaving 13 bases between. CDR3 region: CATSSTTSPGELFF. CDR3 DNA sequence: TGTGCCACCAGTTCCACTACTTCCCCCGGGGAGCTGTTTTTT.

The chain carries TRBV12-2 and TRBJ2-2; whether TRBD1, the table's D call, matches the DNA was not checked. TRBV12-2 is noted as a pseudogene. The CDR3 totals 18 residues. The CDR3 coding sequence is TGTGCAAGTCGCTCCAACCGGGACAGGGGGCGATCCACCGGGGAGCTGTTTTTT. Residues: CASRSNRDRGRSTGELFF.

V gene TRBV5-6 combines with J gene TRBJ1-1, with D possibly being TRBD1 (6 bases). CDR1 is SGHDT, CDR2 YYEEEE, per germline. Trimming pared 4 bases from V and 3 bases from J, leaving 22 bases between. This CDR3 is 17 amino acids long. The CDR3 reads CASSPPWGQGSDTEAFF. In DNA form, the CDR3 reads TGTGCCAGCAGCCCCCCGTGGGGTCAGGGGTCGGACACTGAAGCTTTCTTT.